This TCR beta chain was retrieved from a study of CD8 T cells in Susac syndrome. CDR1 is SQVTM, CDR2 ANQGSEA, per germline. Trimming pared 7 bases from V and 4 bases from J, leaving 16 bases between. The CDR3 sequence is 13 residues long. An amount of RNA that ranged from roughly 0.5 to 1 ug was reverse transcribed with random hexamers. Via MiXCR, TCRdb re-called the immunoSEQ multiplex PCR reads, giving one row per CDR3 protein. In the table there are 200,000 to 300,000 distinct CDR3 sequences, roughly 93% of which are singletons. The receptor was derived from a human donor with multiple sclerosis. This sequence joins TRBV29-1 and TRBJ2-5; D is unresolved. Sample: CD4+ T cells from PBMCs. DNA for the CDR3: TGCAGCGCCACAATAGGCCCCCTAGAGACCCAGTACTTC. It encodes CSATIGPLETQYF.